This paragraph covers one T cell receptor (beta chain) sequence. This clone was counted a single time. The target of this receptor is not known. No base qualities exist here, and no much larger clone lies one base off it. Other DNA sequences in the sample encode the same CDR3. This record comes from a study of cytomegalovirus exposure and HLA in healthy donors (dated by TCRdb to the late 2010s). Notes on the research overall: An earlier analysis of 587 of the donors reported 276 Gb of sequence data and 90 million to 120 million unique TCR beta sequences obtained from roughly 170 million T cells. Around 320 gigabases of sequencing data and 78 million or so unique TCR sequences were included in an early release covering several hundred HLA-typed donors. The genetic ancestry cluster associated with self-reported Caucasian donors included over 65% of the approximately 410 genotyped donors. The study aimed to test whether cataloging public T cell receptors could reveal signatures of past pathogen exposure. Using immunosequencing, the study profiled T cell repertoires from about 610 subjects and related those repertoires to cytomegalovirus serostatus. Along with the approximately 600-subject first cohort, a separate validation cohort of around 110 different subjects was used. To predict cytomegalovirus infection status, the study brought together high-throughput TCR immunosequencing, statistical association of individual TCRs with disease status, and machine learning. A later analysis re-analyzed previously published TCR beta repertoires from 600 to 850 donors and added high-resolution HLA genotyping to study TCR occurrence patterns. Rather than drawing on any new phenotypic data, the later analysis identified candidate immune exposures from TCR beta sequences and the way those sequences occurred across donors. In an earlier analysis of over 550 of the donors, high-throughput TCR beta sequencing was used to judge whether each TCR beta V gene segment behaved as functional or pseudogenic. Alongside the repertoire data, information on donor age, sex, ethnicity and CMV serostatus was compiled. A later genetic analysis used genome-wide SNP genotypes for about 60% of the roughly 700 donors, treating that subset as a discovery cohort. Every repertoire in the discovery cohort had been generated on one and the same sequencing platform. HLA typing covered class I and class II loci at four-digit resolution. Typing coverage differed by locus: A, B, C, DRB1 and DQB1 were typed in roughly 620-630 donors, DQA1 in approximately 520, DPA1 in some 570, and DPB1 in about 450. Roughly five DR-DQ haplotypes were handled as single units for association and clustering, since linkage in the cohort was strong. On average, approximately 250,000 unique TCR beta nucleotide sequences were sequenced per donor among about 400 genotyped donors of the cohort, with roughly 18% of those sequences being non-productive. Beyond this particular receptor, the publication reports: The cohort was sequenced for TCR beta chains only, and without alpha or paired-chain data the features that could be detected were limited. An earlier analysis of around 600 of the donors showed that most TCR beta V segments appeared in productive rearrangements either about 87% or about 30% of the time, which broadly matched IMGT annotations. Three of the identified cytomegalovirus-associated TCR beta chains were confirmed in vitro to be specific for cytomegalovirus antigens. Most TCR sequences were seen in very few donors, while some public TCRs were found in many individuals. In a later analysis, most CMV-associated TCR beta chains were found to appear HLA-restricted, with HLA associations seemingly driven largely by CMV exposure. According to a later genetic analysis, donors in an Asian-associated ancestry cluster had fewer N-insertions in productive TCRs than the roughly 670-donor mean. Some IMGT-functional V segments, including TRBV6-2 and TRBV6-3, could not be distinguished by the 87-base-pair reads and were therefore excluded. Because counts were too low, roughly 16 rarely observed V segments, including chromosome 9 orphons, were excluded from the earlier analysis of around 590 of the donors. Roughly uniform sequencing depth across donors was assumed in presence/absence analyses, although this assumption may not hold. According to a later analysis, TCR association rates differed among HLA loci, with DRB1 alleles showing the most associated TCRs and HLA-C alleles showing the fewest. In the study, some 160 TCR beta chains were listed as associated with cytomegalovirus. Linkage disequilibrium might explain the correlated functional status among segregating V segments, but an unknown experimental factor could not be excluded. A later analysis associated some 17,000 TCR beta sequences with specific HLA alleles at a false discovery rate of 0.05. A group of highly shared sequence variants was considered likely to be a technical artifact of the sequencing pipeline. According to the authors, the approach could potentially be generalized to other disease states and immunological phenotypes. Because some donors lacked HLA typing at each locus, the association tests relied only on the typed subset. According to a later analysis, parvovirus B19, influenza, CMV and Epstein-Barr virus appeared linked to several top co-occurrence clusters. In a later analysis, HLA-associated TCR beta chains showed more clonal expansion and lower generation probabilities than non-associated chains that were equally common. The classifier was reported to diagnose cytomegalovirus status with high specificity and sensitivity in both the original cohort and the validation cohort. V-gene and J-gene trimming of TCR beta chains was associated with a missense DCLRE1C variant in a later genetic analysis, and the association was replicated in an independent cohort. A further reported finding was that TCR beta sequences accurately predicted the HLA-A and HLA-B alleles for most subjects in the first cohort. When HLA alleles, especially DR and DQ, strongly co-occurred, attributing TCR associations to individual alleles was difficult. CMV serostatus was the only immune exposure information available for the cohort.

The cohort comprised under 700 healthy bone marrow donors. All cohort members were sampled while nominally healthy, although unrecorded immune exposures were likely present. The donor was CMV seronegative and belonged to the group of around 400 seronegative cohort members. Every donor gave a peripheral blood sample, and the peripheral blood mononuclear cells from that sample were used for TCR beta sequencing. Genomic DNA was extracted from the blood cell samples with the Qiagen DNeasy Blood Extraction Kit. The library was prepared using the immunoSEQ multiplex PCR assay. A mixture of 60 forward primers for TCR Vbeta segments and 13 reverse primers for TCR Jbeta segments was used in the multiplex PCR. The CDR3 region of rearranged TCR beta genes was amplified from genomic DNA with a multiplex PCR assay. The Illumina HiSeq System was used to sequence the amplified TCR beta libraries as 87-base-pair reads. The original methods were these. Across the 500 to 750 repertoires, a later analysis counted tens of millions of unique TCR beta chains, roughly 11 million of which were shared by at least two donors. To remove PCR and sequencing errors, raw reads were error-corrected and collapsed into unique sequences using a nearest-neighbor algorithm that merged closely related sequences. CDR3 sequences were aligned to IMGT reference sequences to assign V, D and J gene segments. For a sequence to be retained, at least a six-nucleotide match to both a V gene segment and a J gene segment was required. A rearrangement counted as productive if the CDR3 had no stop codons and remained in frame with V and J, and every other rearrangement counted as non-productive. Following IMGT convention, CDR3 was defined as the stretch from the second conserved V-encoded cysteine up to the conserved J-encoded phenylalanine. The earlier analysis of some 550 of the donors excluded any sequence lacking an unambiguous match to a single V gene segment. In an earlier analysis of several hundred of the donors, a V segment was called functional when productive rearrangements were above 56.7%, and segregating when the standard deviation between donors exceeded 5%. A statistical classification framework was built to diagnose cytomegalovirus status from the catalog of TCR beta chain sequences. In a later analysis, V and J genes were assigned by comparing TCR nucleotide sequences against IMGT/GENE-DB human TR gene sequences. The TCRdist pipeline was used in a later analysis to assign CDR3 sequences and most-parsimonious VDJ recombination scenarios. In a later analysis, every TCR beta chain was defined by the combination of its CDR3 amino acid sequence and its V-gene family, and reads without a unique V-gene family were dropped. To address suspected cross-contamination and a sequencing artifact, a later analysis removed several hundred highly shared, low-generation-probability nucleotide sequences. For each public chain, a later analysis derived a clonal expansion index from normalized ranks of inferred template counts within each repertoire. In a later analysis, generation probabilities were computed with a VDJ recombination model fitted to out-of-frame rearrangements, and the resulting probabilities were checked against IGoR. Hypergeometric tests were used in a later analysis to score TCR-TCR, TCR-HLA and TCR-CMV co-occurrence, with a repertoire-size bias correction applied to the TCR pairs. A later analysis estimated false discovery rates by permuting HLA or CMV assignments 20 times. In a later analysis, co-occurring TCRs were grouped using DBSCAN, with TCRdist sequence similarity added in when clustering inside HLA-allele-positive subsets. Repertoires with fewer than 30,000 or more than 120,000 public chains, plus five repertoires with anomalous nucleotide sharing, were excluded from co-occurrence clustering. TCRdb holds this immuneACCESS table with in-frame rearrangements only. Some clones are missing; in checked studies, unresolved V genes explain under half, and the rest has no known cause. Clonal size and the V and J genes are those of that table, whereas D and trimming came from the DNA. For this sample the table gives roughly 230,000 clones, of which 80% to 95% were detected only once. The ten top clones hold 1.7% of the sample.

The CDR3 runs 11 amino acids, cysteine and phenylalanine included. Only the CDR3 portion is preserved as DNA: 33 bases, with reading frame beginning at the first base. V lost 2 bases and J lost 4 bases; the stretch between them is 6 bases long. In the germline V gene (reference sequence), CDR1 corresponds to DFQATT and CDR2 to SNEGSKA. The TCR originated in a girl aged 2-15 years in good health and CMV-seronegative. The chain is encoded by TRBV20-1 joined to TRBJ2-7, with an unclear D gene assignment. Input material: PBMCs. The DNA sequence is TGCAGTGCTAGACAGGTTTACGAGCAGTACTTC. Its protein is CSARQVYEQYF.